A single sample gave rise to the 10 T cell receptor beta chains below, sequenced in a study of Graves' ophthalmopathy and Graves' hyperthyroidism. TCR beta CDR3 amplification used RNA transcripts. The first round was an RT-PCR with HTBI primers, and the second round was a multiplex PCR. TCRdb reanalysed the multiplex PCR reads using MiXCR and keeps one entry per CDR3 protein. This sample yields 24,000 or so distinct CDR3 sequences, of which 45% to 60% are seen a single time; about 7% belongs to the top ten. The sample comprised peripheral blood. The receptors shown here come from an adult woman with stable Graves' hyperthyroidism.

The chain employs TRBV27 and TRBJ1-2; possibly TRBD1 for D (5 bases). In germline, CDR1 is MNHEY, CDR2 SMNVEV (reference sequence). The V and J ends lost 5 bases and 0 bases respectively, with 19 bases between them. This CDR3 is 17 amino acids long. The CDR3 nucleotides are TGTGCCAGCAGTCCACACGAGGGGCAGCACACTAACTATGGCTACACCTTC. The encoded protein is CASSPHEGQHTNYGYTF.

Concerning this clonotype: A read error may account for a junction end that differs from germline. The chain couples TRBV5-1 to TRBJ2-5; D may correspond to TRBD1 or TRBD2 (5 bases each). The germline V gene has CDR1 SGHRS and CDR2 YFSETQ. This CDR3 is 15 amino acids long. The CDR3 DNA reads TGTGCCAGCAGCTTAGCGCCGGGGCCATGGGAGACCCAGTACTTC. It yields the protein CASSLAPGPWETQYF.

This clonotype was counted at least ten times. The chain's CDR3 is CASSPLEGLETQYF. Written as DNA, the CDR3 is TGTGCCAGCTCACCACTGGAGGGGCTGGAGACCCAGTACTTC. This chain links TRBV18 with TRBJ2-5; D might be TRBD2 (6 bases). CDR3 length: 14 residues. Germline-derived CDR1 and CDR2 are KGHSH and LQKENI. V lost 1 base and J lost 5, with 11 bases in between.

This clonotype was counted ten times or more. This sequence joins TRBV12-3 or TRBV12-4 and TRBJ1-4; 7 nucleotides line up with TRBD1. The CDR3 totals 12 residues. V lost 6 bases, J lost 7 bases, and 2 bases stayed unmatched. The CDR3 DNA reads TGTGCCAGCAGGGGACAGATTGAAAAACTGTTTTTT. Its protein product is CASRGQIEKLFF.

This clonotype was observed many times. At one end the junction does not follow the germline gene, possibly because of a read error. This chain's CDR3 is CASSRTERGTDTQCF. For the CDR3, the DNA is TGCGCCAGCAGCCGGACCGAGCGGGGCACAGATACGCAGTGTTTT. The chain is built from TRBV5-1 and TRBJ2-3, with 7 bases that match TRBD2. Germline V gives CDR1 SGHRS, CDR2 YFSETQ. The CDR3 has 15 residues.

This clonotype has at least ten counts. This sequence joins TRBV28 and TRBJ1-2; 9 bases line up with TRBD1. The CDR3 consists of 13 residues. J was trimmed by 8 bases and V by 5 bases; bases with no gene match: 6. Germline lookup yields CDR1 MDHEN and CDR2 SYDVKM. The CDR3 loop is CASSPGTGFGYTF. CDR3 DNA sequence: TGTGCCAGCAGTCCCGGGACAGGGTTCGGCTACACCTTC.

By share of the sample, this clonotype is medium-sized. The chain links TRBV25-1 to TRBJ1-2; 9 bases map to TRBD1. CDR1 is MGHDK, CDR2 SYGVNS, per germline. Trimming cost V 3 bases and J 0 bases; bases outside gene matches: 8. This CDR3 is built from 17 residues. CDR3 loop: CASSDDTGGVANYGYTF. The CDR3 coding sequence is TGTGCCAGCAGTGATGATACAGGGGGCGTCGCTAACTATGGCTACACCTTC.

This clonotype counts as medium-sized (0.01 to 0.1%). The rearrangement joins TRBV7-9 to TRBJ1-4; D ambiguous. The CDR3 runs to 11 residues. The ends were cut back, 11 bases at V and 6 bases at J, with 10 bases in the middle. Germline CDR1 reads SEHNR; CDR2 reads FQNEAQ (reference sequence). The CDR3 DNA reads TGTGCCTGGAGCGGGGATGAAAAACTGTTTTTT. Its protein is CAWSGDEKLFF.

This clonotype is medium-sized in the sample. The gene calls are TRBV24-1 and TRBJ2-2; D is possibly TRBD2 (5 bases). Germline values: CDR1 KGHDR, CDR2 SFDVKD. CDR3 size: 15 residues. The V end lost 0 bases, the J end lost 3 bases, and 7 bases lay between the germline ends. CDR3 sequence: CATSDLWRDTGELFF. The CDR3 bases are TGTGCCACCAGTGATTTGTGGCGGGACACCGGGGAGCTGTTTTTT.

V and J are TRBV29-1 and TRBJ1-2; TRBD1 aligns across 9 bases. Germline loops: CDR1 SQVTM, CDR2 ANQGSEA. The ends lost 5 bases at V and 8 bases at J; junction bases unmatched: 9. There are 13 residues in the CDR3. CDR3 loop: CSVPRGQGQGYTF. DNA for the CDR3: TGCAGCGTTCCCCGCGGACAGGGGCAAGGCTACACCTTC.